These 31 T cell receptor beta chains were all obtained from the same sample, sequenced in a study of shared clonotypes between healthy human individuals. The protocol was immunoSEQ multiplex PCR, while the TCRdb copy is restricted to in-frame clones and leaves out a portion. The repertoire holds roughly 2,300,000 clones, approximately 90% seen once, with roughly 0.34% in the top ten. The sequencing sample was made of naive CD4+ T cells from PBMCs. Stated subset: CD45RA+ positively selected. Every receptor here comes from a man younger than 35 in good health. Some clones in this sample may be carry-over from other donors' samples.

The chain carries TRBV6-5 and TRBJ2-7; the match to TRBD1 covers 7 bases. The V gene's germline CDR1 is MNHEY and CDR2 SVGAGI. This CDR3 contains 14 residues. Germline trimming cut 6 bases from V and 6 bases from J; bases unmatched to any gene: 11. The DNA of the CDR3 is TGTGCCAGCAGCCCACCAACAGGGGAAGGCGAGCAGTACTTC. Amino acids: CASSPPTGEGEQYF.

The chain carries TRBV5-1 and TRBJ1-5; D unresolved. CDR3 length: 14 residues. The germline V gene has CDR1 SGHRS and CDR2 YFSETQ. Trimming left V 0 bases short and J 6 bases short, with 10 bases between. CDR3 sequence reads: CASSLGTVGQPQHF. The CDR3 region has the DNA TGCGCCAGCAGCTTGGGGACCGTGGGTCAGCCCCAGCATTTT.

This sequence joins TRBV7-9 and TRBJ2-5, with unresolved D. The germline CDR1 and CDR2 sequences are SEHNR and FQNEAQ (reference sequence). V gave up 11 bases and J gave up 1 base, with 17 bases separating them. This CDR3 has 14 amino acids. CDR3 region: CALGGARFQETQYF. DNA of the CDR3: TGTGCCCTGGGCGGAGCGAGGTTCCAAGAGACCCAGTACTTC.

The V call is TRBV5-3, the J call TRBJ2-2, with 9 bases lining up with TRBD2. TRBV5-3 is placed among ORFs of uncertain function. This CDR3 has 16 amino acids. Trimming removed 4 bases from V and 8 bases from J; junction bases left unmatched: 12. The CDR3 here is CARSPRASGIGGELFF. The CDR3 coding sequence is TGTGCCAGAAGCCCACGGGCTAGCGGGATAGGTGGGGAGCTGTTTTTT.

This clone was seen a handful of times. The chain joins TRBV5-1 to TRBJ1-5; D ambiguous. CDR1 is SGHRS and CDR2 is YFSETQ in the germline V gene. The CDR3 is 14 residues long. With 2 bases removed from V and 6 bases from J, the gap between germline ends came to 12 bases. The CDR3, as DNA: TGCGCCAGCAGCTTCCCGGGGATGAGTCAGCCCCAGCATTTT. It specifies CASSFPGMSQPQHF.

The sample holds one count of this clone. The sample contains more than one DNA sequence encoding this CDR3. The J gene is TRBJ2-1, the V gene TRBV7-7; no clear D. Trimming cost V 2 bases and J 4 bases, with 9 bases left between them. The CDR3 covers 14 residues. The V gene's germline CDR1 is SSHAT and CDR2 FNYEAQ (reference sequence). The CDR3 loop is CASSLSGRYNEQFF. CDR3 bases: TGTGCCAGCAGCTTAAGTGGCAGATACAATGAGCAGTTCTTC.

This chain uses TRBV30 with TRBJ1-2, with a weak D call TRBD1 (6 bases). In germline, CDR1 is GTSNPN, CDR2 SVGIG (reference sequence). The CDR3 runs to 14 residues. Trimming removed 3 bases at V and 5 bases at J, with 16 bases between. The CDR3 loop is CAWREAGAGYGYTF. CDR3 nucleotides: TGTGCCTGGAGAGAGGCAGGGGCTGGTTATGGCTACACCTTC.

The rearrangement uses TRBV11-2 and TRBJ2-1; D could derive from TRBD1 or TRBD2 (5 bases each). CDR1 is SGHAT and CDR2 is FQNNGV in the germline V gene. V lost 6 bases and J lost 8, with 17 bases in between. The CDR3 totals 14 residues. CDR3 protein: CASRSLGDSDEQFF. The CDR3 nucleotides read TGTGCCAGCAGGTCGCTGGGGGATAGTGATGAGCAGTTCTTC.

The gene calls are TRBV30 and TRBJ2-1; D is possibly TRBD1 or TRBD2 (6 bases each). Germline V gives CDR1 GTSNPN, CDR2 SVGIG (reference sequence). Deletions cut 3 bases from V and 9 bases from J, with 15 bases between. CDR3 size: 13 residues. DNA for the CDR3: TGTGCCTGGAGCTGGGGGGCCGAGGTTGAGCAGTTCTTC. The encoded protein is CAWSWGAEVEQFF.

The chain has TRBV30 and TRBJ1-5; D is uncertain. Trimming pared 2 bases from V and 5 bases from J, leaving 10 bases between. The CDR3 is made up of 13 amino acids. Germline lookup yields CDR1 GTSNPN and CDR2 SVGIG (reference sequence). CDR3 residues: CAWSKAVYQPQHF. The CDR3 DNA is TGTGCCTGGAGTAAGGCAGTTTATCAGCCCCAGCATTTT.

The V call is TRBV2, the J call TRBJ2-2; TRBD2 might be the D (6 bases). Germline V gene lookup returns CDR1 SNHLY and CDR2 FYNNEI. The CDR3 runs 13 residues. V was shortened by 2 bases and J by 7 bases, with 8 bases between the two germline ends. The DNA for the CDR3 is TGTGCCAGCAGTGAACGGGAGCGCGGGGAGCTGTTTTTT. It specifies CASSERERGELFF.

V and J are TRBV7-2 and TRBJ2-1; TRBD2 matches 8 bases. The CDR3 has 16 amino acids. Trimming removed 4 bases from V and 1 base from J; junction bases left unmatched: 6. The V gene's germline CDR1 is SGHTA and CDR2 FQGNSA. For the CDR3, the DNA is TGTGCCAGCAGCTCCCAGACGGGGGGGTCCTACAATGAGCAGTTCTTC. Translating gives CASSSQTGGSYNEQFF.

The chain combines TRBV7-8 with TRBJ1-5; the D is unclear. CDR1 is SGHVS and CDR2 is FQNEAQ in the germline V gene. V dropped 2 bases and J dropped 5 bases, with 4 bases sitting between them. CDR3 size: 12 residues. CDR3 bases: TGTGCCAGCAGCTTACCCGATCAGCCCCAGCATTTT. Protein: CASSLPDQPQHF.

The V gene is TRBV28, the J gene TRBJ2-5, with D tentatively TRBD2 (6 bases). V lost 7 bases to trimming and J lost 5 bases, with 23 bases between them. The CDR3 covers 16 residues. CDR1 is MDHEN, CDR2 SYDVKM, per germline. This CDR3 is CASTLGGAMMRETQYF. The CDR3 nucleotides read TGTGCCAGCACCCTAGGAGGGGCAATGATGAGGGAGACCCAGTACTTC.

This clone was counted once. V is TRBV20-1 and J is TRBJ2-5, with D tentatively TRBD1 (6 bases). Per the germline V gene, CDR1 is DFQATT and CDR2 is SNEGSKA (reference sequence). This CDR3 has 11 residues. V was shortened by 7 bases and J by 2 bases, with 8 bases between the two germline ends. CDR3 in amino acids: CSGQGQETQYF. CDR3 coding DNA: TGCAGTGGTCAGGGGCAAGAGACCCAGTACTTC.

The chain combines TRBV6-5 with TRBJ1-2, with D tentatively TRBD1 (5 bases). From germline, CDR1 is MNHEY and CDR2 SVGAGI. The CDR3 is made up of 12 amino acids. V was trimmed by 8 bases and J by 5 bases, leaving 12 bases between them. DNA for the CDR3: TGTGCCAGCCAGGGCAGGCGGTATGGCTACACCTTC. Translating gives CASQGRRYGYTF.

V is TRBV5-1 and J is TRBJ2-5; D not resolved. Germline assignment: CDR1 SGHRS and CDR2 YFSETQ. The CDR3 totals 14 residues. V lost 1 base to trimming and J lost 2 bases, with 9 bases between them. The CDR3 sequence is CASSLYADQETQYF. In DNA form, the CDR3 reads TGCGCCAGCAGCTTGTACGCGGATCAAGAGACCCAGTACTTC.

This CDR3 reads CASSFFTHRPGPEPRELFF. CDR3 DNA: TGTGCCAGCAGTTTTTTCACCCACCGCCCGGGCCCTGAGCCGCGGGAGCTGTTTTTT. V and J are TRBV28 and TRBJ2-2; D is unresolved. Trimming took 3 bases from V and 9 from J, leaving 29 bases between them. The CDR3 covers 19 residues. Germline V lookup: CDR1 MDHEN, CDR2 SYDVKM.

In the case of this clone: This CDR3 is also generated by other DNA sequences in the sample. The genes are TRBV28 and TRBJ2-7; D gene ambiguous. Trimming shortened V by 4 bases and J by 4 bases, and 8 bases separated the two germline ends. The CDR3 is 12 amino acids. Germline lookup yields CDR1 MDHEN and CDR2 SYDVKM. The CDR3 region has the DNA TGTGCCAGCAGTTCAGTGGGATACGAGCAGTACTTC. Translation: CASSSVGYEQYF.

The chain joins TRBV7-2 to TRBJ1-3, with no clear D. Germline values: CDR1 SGHTA, CDR2 FQGNSA. V was shortened by 5 bases and J by 0 bases, with 11 bases between the two germline ends. CDR3 length equals 15 residues. The CDR3 region has the DNA TGTGCCAGCAGCCAACACGGAAGCTCTGGAAACACCATATATTTT. This sequence encodes CASSQHGSSGNTIYF.

Worth noting for this clone: Other DNA sequences within the sample encode an identical CDR3. This chain connects TRBV2 to TRBJ2-2; TRBD1 matches 7 bases. The V segment lost 2 bases and the J segment 6 bases; nucleotides outside the gene matches: 3. The CDR3 sequence is 14 residues long. In germline, CDR1 is SNHLY, CDR2 FYNNEI. This CDR3 is CASSENRGAGELFF. The CDR3 region has the DNA TGTGCCAGCAGTGAAAACAGGGGCGCCGGGGAGCTGTTTTTT. The full variable domain, rest sourced from reference TRBV2 and TRBJ2-2, is EPEVTQTPSHQVTQMGQEVILRCVPISNHLYFYWYRQILGQKVEFLVSFYNNEISEKSEIFDDQFSVERPDGSNFTLKIRSTKLEDSAMYFCASSENRGAGELFFGEGSRLTVL.

This clone was observed once. This chain connects TRBV29-1 to TRBJ2-1, with a weak D call TRBD2 (5 bases). V was cut by 6 bases and J by 8 bases, with 14 bases left in between. From germline, CDR1 is SQVTM and CDR2 ANQGSEA. The CDR3 is 12 amino acids. Written as DNA, the CDR3 is TGCAGCGTAAGACCTCCGGAGGATGAGCAGTTCTTC. Translation: CSVRPPEDEQFF.

The J gene is TRBJ1-2, the V gene TRBV6-5; 8 positions agree with TRBD1. CDR1 and CDR2 (germline): MNHEY, SVGAGI. After removal of 2 bases from V and 4 bases from J, the junction contained 3 bases not matched to a gene. The CDR3 runs to 14 residues. The CDR3 here is CASSYLTGGYGYTF. CDR3 DNA sequence: TGTGCCAGCAGTTACCTTACAGGGGGCTATGGCTACACCTTC.

In this sample, this clone turned up once. The chain combines TRBV11-3 with TRBJ2-3; D unresolved. V gave up 1 base and J gave up 1 base, with 9 bases separating them. Germline CDR1 is SGHNT and CDR2 is YENEEA. CDR3 size: 15 residues. The CDR3 bases are TGTGCCAGCAGCTTAGGGGTTACGGGCACAGATACGCAGTATTTT. As protein: CASSLGVTGTDTQYF.

This clone was recorded once. The chain has TRBV19 and TRBJ1-5; 8 bases line up with TRBD1. This CDR3 spans 14 amino acids. CDR1 is LNHDA, CDR2 SQIVND, per germline (reference sequence). Trimming took 6 bases from V and 6 from J; bases not matched to a gene: 7. The CDR3 is CASRQDRGAQPQHF. In DNA, the CDR3 is TGTGCCAGTAGACAAGACAGGGGCGCTCAGCCCCAGCATTTT.

In the case of this clone: The identical CDR3 is also encoded by other nucleotide sequences in the sample. J is TRBJ1-5 and V is TRBV7-2, with D possibly being TRBD1 (5 bases). The germline CDR1 and CDR2 sequences are SGHTA and FQGNSA. The CDR3 totals 13 residues. Trimming removed 1 base at V and 5 bases at J, with 6 bases between. CDR3: CASSLGGDQPQHF. For the CDR3, the DNA is TGTGCCAGCAGCTTAGGGGGGGATCAGCCCCAGCATTTT.

V and J are TRBV25-1 and TRBJ2-7, with 9 bases that match TRBD1. With 5 bases clipped from V and 6 bases from J, the junction kept 5 bases outside the gene matches. The CDR3 covers 13 residues. CDR1 is MGHDK, CDR2 SYGVNS, per germline. The CDR3 DNA reads TGTGCCAGCAGTAACCGGGACAGGGTCGAGCAGTACTTC. Its translation is CASSNRDRVEQYF.

The rearrangement joins TRBV30 to TRBJ2-3, with 12 bases fitting TRBD2. The CDR3 spans 15 residues. Per the germline V gene, CDR1 is GTSNPN and CDR2 is SVGIG (reference sequence). V lost 1 base and J lost 1; bases outside the gene matches: 0. In DNA, the CDR3 is TGTGCCTGGAGTGGGACTAGCGGGGGCACAGATACGCAGTATTTT. As protein: CAWSGTSGGTDTQYF.

On this clone itself: In the same sample, other DNA sequences code for this CDR3. The genes are TRBV6-1 and TRBJ1-1; D is perhaps TRBD1 (6 bases). V shed 6 bases and J shed 0 bases, with 8 bases lying between them. The CDR3 totals 13 residues. The germline V gene has CDR1 MNHNS and CDR2 SASEGT. The CDR3 nucleotides read TGTGCCAGCAGCGGACAGCTGAACACTGAAGCTTTCTTT. Translating it yields CASSGQLNTEAFF.

The chain combines TRBV5-5 with TRBJ2-7, with 9 bases aligning to TRBD2. CDR1 is SGHKS, CDR2 YYEKEE, per germline (reference sequence). The CDR3 has 15 residues. Unmatched junction bases numbered 7, after V lost 0 bases and J lost 6 bases. This CDR3 is CASSLGLAALGEQYF. The CDR3 bases are TGTGCCAGCAGCTTGGGACTAGCGGCTTTGGGCGAGCAGTACTTC.

V gene TRBV5-1 combines with J gene TRBJ2-1; D is unclear. Germline V CDR1 and CDR2: SGHRS, YFSETQ. CDR3 length: 15 amino acids. Trimming removed 0 bases from V and 4 bases from J, with 11 bases in between. The CDR3 DNA sequence: TGCGCCAGCAGCTTGGCCACCAACCTTTACAATGAGCAGTTCTTC. This sequence encodes CASSLATNLYNEQFF.